The next 18 T cell receptor beta chains were all read from a single sample in a study of T cells after yellow fever vaccination. From the 5' RACE reads, TCRdb called clonotypes with MiXCR, one entry per CDR3 protein. The sample records some 250,000 distinct CDR3 sequences, approximately 3.6% being singletons. The sample here was PBMCs, taken 15 days after the yellow fever booster vaccination. Receptors originate from a man aged 18-30 years who received the YFV17D yellow fever vaccine.

The table lists this clonotype with many counts. The chain is built from TRBV20-1 and TRBJ1-1; maybe TRBD1 (6 bases). V was cut by 4 bases and J by 1 base, with 13 bases left in between. CDR1 is DFQATT and CDR2 is SNEGSKA in the germline V gene (reference sequence). This CDR3 region has 14 residues. This CDR3 is CSANGGGPNTEAFF. The CDR3, as DNA: TGCAGTGCTAATGGAGGGGGACCGAACACTGAAGCTTTCTTT.

This clonotype was seen a few times. The chain carries TRBV3-1 and TRBJ1-2, with D tentatively TRBD1 (5 bases). Germline CDR1 and CDR2: LGHDT and YNNKEL (reference sequence). V dropped 2 bases and J dropped 6 bases, with 16 bases sitting between them. The CDR3 has 15 residues. As DNA, the CDR3 is TGTGCCAGCAGCCAATCTTTCCAGGGAGGCGATGGCTACACCTTC. It codes for CASSQSFQGGDGYTF.

This clonotype has at least ten counts. The V and J genes are TRBV15 and TRBJ1-5, with a weak D call TRBD1 (5 bases). Germline assignment: CDR1 LNHNV and CDR2 YYDKDF (reference sequence). The length of the CDR3 is 15 residues. Trimming removed 0 bases from V and 4 bases from J, with 10 bases in between. The CDR3 region has the DNA TGTGCCACCAGCAGAGATTGGGCAGGGAATCAGCCCCAGCATTTT. Residues: CATSRDWAGNQPQHF.

Ten or more counts support this clonotype. The chain links TRBV12-3 or TRBV12-4 to TRBJ2-1; 8 bases are shared with TRBD1. The CDR3 totals 16 residues. J gave up 7 bases and V 6 bases, and 14 bases lay outside the gene matches. The CDR3 DNA reads TGTGCCAGCAGGCCCCCGGAGTGGACAGGGAGGAATGAGCAGTTCTTC. Residues: CASRPPEWTGRNEQFF.

This clonotype was picked up many times. The chain joins TRBV6-4 to TRBJ1-1; perhaps TRBD1 as D (6 bases). Germline CDR1 is MRHNA and CDR2 is SNTAGT. The CDR3 is 16 residues long. V dropped 9 bases and J dropped 6 bases, with 26 bases sitting between them. The DNA for the CDR3 is TGTGCCAGGCTCGGCAGGGGAAGAATGGGGGAGGCTGAAGCTTTCTTT. It specifies CARLGRGRMGEAEAFF.

This clonotype was detected many times. J is TRBJ2-1 and V is TRBV29-1; D might be TRBD1 (6 bases). Germline loops: CDR1 SQVTM, CDR2 ANQGSEA. The CDR3 consists of 13 residues. V was clipped by 7 bases and J by 6 bases, with 16 bases between them. CDR3 in DNA: TGCAGCGCCTGGGGGCAAGGGGGCAATGAGCAGTTCTTC. It yields the protein CSAWGQGGNEQFF.

This clonotype was seen at least ten times. The rearrangement links TRBV23-1 to TRBJ1-1; weak D call: TRBD1 (5 bases). TRBV23-1 is flagged as an ORF with uncertain function. With 3 bases removed from V and 1 base from J, the gap between germline ends came to 15 bases. The CDR3 loop spans 16 amino acids. The CDR3 DNA follows: TGCGCCAGCAGTCACCCGGGGGACGGACAGAACACTGAAGCTTTCTTT. It encodes CASSHPGDGQNTEAFF.

This clonotype was recorded many times. This chain connects TRBV15 to TRBJ2-1; TRBD2 is a possible D gene (6 bases). V gave up 6 bases and J gave up 6 bases, with 15 bases separating them. The germline gives CDR1 LNHNV, CDR2 YYDKDF (reference sequence). The CDR3 spans 14 residues. CDR3 nucleotides: TGTGCCACCAGGTGGGGGGACCCAAGCAATGAGCAGTTCTTC. Translated, it gives CATRWGDPSNEQFF.

This clonotype has at least ten counts. The DNA of the CDR3 is TGCGCCAGCCGGCTCGACGTTTTCTCTGGAAACACCATATATTTT. Translated: CASRLDVFSGNTIYF. The chain is built from TRBV5-1 and TRBJ1-3, with D unresolved. Looked up from germline, CDR1 is SGHRS and CDR2 is YFSETQ. V was shortened by 7 bases and J by 0 bases, with 14 bases between the two germline ends. The CDR3 loop spans 15 amino acids.

This clonotype was counted ten times or more. The chain employs TRBV2 and TRBJ2-2; D may be TRBD1 or TRBD2 (5 bases each). Germline CDR1 SNHLY, CDR2 FYNNEI. The CDR3 contains 13 residues. The V gene lost 7 bases and the J gene lost 1 base, with 7 bases spanning the gap. CDR3 in DNA: TGTGCCAGCATGGGGGAGAACACCGGGGAGCTGTTTTTT. As protein: CASMGENTGELFF.

This clonotype was counted ten times or more. The V gene is TRBV19, the J gene TRBJ1-5; D gene unclear. This CDR3 region has 15 residues. With 5 bases removed from V and 0 bases from J, the gap between germline ends came to 11 bases. In germline, CDR1 is LNHDA, CDR2 SQIVND (reference sequence). Here the CDR3 DNA reads TGTGCCAGTAGTGTAACAGATTATAGCAATCAGCCCCAGCATTTT. It translates to CASSVTDYSNQPQHF.

This clonotype showed up many times. The J gene is TRBJ2-7, the V gene TRBV5-1; no clear D. V lost 0 bases, J lost 1 base, and 8 bases lay in between. Per germline, CDR1 SGHRS and CDR2 YFSETQ. There are 14 residues in the CDR3. CDR3 DNA sequence: TGCGCCAGCAGCTTGGACAGCGATTCCTACGAGCAGTACTTC. Encoded protein: CASSLDSDSYEQYF.

The chain links TRBV5-4 to TRBJ2-5; D not certain. The CDR3 contains 14 residues. Deletions cut 0 bases from V and 5 bases from J, with 11 bases between. Germline CDR1 SGHNT, CDR2 YYREEE (reference sequence). The CDR3 nucleotides are TGTGCCAGCAGCTTGGGGGGTATTGAGGAGACCCAGTACTTC. Its protein product is CASSLGGIEETQYF.

This clonotype occurred many times. The rearrangement uses TRBV7-8 and TRBJ2-4; the D gene is possibly TRBD1 (6 bases). This CDR3 spans 17 amino acids. The V gene lost 5 bases and the J gene lost 5 bases, with 22 bases spanning the gap. Germline CDR1 SGHVS, CDR2 FQNEAQ. Written as DNA, the CDR3 is TGTGCCAGCAGCGGAAGACAGGCACGTCGGGGCGAAAACATTCAGTACTTC. Protein product: CASSGRQARRGENIQYF.

At least ten counts were recorded for this clonotype. The rearrangement uses TRBV4-1 and TRBJ2-1; TRBD2 matches at 7 bases. Germline CDR1 reads MGHRA; CDR2 reads YSYEKL. V lost 4 bases and J lost 7; bases outside the gene matches: 10. This CDR3 contains 15 residues. CDR3 bases: TGCGCCAGCAGCCTATGGGAGGGAATCTCGAATGAGCAGTTCTTC. Translation: CASSLWEGISNEQFF.

The sample holds many counts of this clonotype. The germline gene is not matched at one end of the junction; a read error may be the cause. The chain uses TRBV6-6 and TRBJ2-1; no definite D call. CDR1 is MNHNY, CDR2 SVGAGI, per germline (reference sequence). The CDR3 has 11 amino acids. The DNA of the CDR3 is TGTGCCAGCAGTTACGAGCGACTCCGGAGCTTC. It encodes CASSYERLRSF.

There are many counts of this clonotype. The chain joins TRBV20-1 to TRBJ2-2; D is ambiguous. The germline gives CDR1 DFQATT, CDR2 SNEGSKA (reference sequence). CDR3 length: 13 residues. V lost 3 bases and J lost 4, with 9 bases in between. The CDR3 bases are TGCAGTGCTAGGAAGCCTTTCACCGGGGAGCTGTTTTTT. Translated: CSARKPFTGELFF.

This clonotype was found many times. The V gene is TRBV7-6, the J gene TRBJ2-7; D unclear. V shed 0 bases and J shed 2 bases, with 11 bases lying between them. The CDR3 runs to 15 residues. CDR1 SGHVS and CDR2 FNYEAQ come from the germline V gene. CDR3 sequence reads: CASSLAVGWTYEQYV. The CDR3 DNA reads as TGTGCCAGCAGCTTAGCGGTGGGGTGGACCTACGAGCAGTACGTC.